Below are 22 T cell receptor beta chains sequenced from a single sample in a study of T cell repertoires in cytomegalovirus infection (dated by TCRdb to between 2018 and 2020). The sequencer listed for this sample is Illumina HiSeq 1500. The public sequencing data were trimmed at Q25 with fastp and processed into clonotypes with MiXCR by TCRdb, which kept only in-frame beta chains. When rows share a CDR3 protein, they turn into one entry using the most common DNA and genes. This sample has over 100,000 distinct CDR3 sequences in its table, and about 9.4% of those were observed once. Around a third of the sample is taken by the ten largest. These receptors have no identified antigens. The source material was PBMCs, sequenced either directly or after in vitro stimulation (not recorded which). The origin of the receptors is a human donor in good health (CMV status not recorded). Some clones in this sample may be carry-over from other donors' samples.

This clonotype was seen at least ten times. This chain uses TRBV7-9 with TRBJ1-6; no definite D call. The V gene lost 5 bases and the J gene lost 4 bases, with 3 bases spanning the gap. The germline gives CDR1 SEHNR, CDR2 FQNEAQ (reference sequence). There are 12 residues in the CDR3. CDR3 region: CASSQYNSPLHF. Here the CDR3 DNA reads TGTGCCAGCAGCCAATATAATTCACCCCTCCACTTT.

The genes are TRBV6-2 or TRBV6-3 and TRBJ2-1, with TRBD2 identical over 7 bases. Per the germline V gene, CDR1 is MNHEY and CDR2 is SVGEGT. This CDR3 contains 17 residues. V dropped 0 bases and J dropped 1; count of bases not matched to a gene: 6. Written as DNA, the CDR3 is TGTGCCAGCAGTTACTCGATGGGGAGGGAGTCCTACAATGAGCAGTTCTTC. Protein sequence: CASSYSMGRESYNEQFF.

V is TRBV28 and J is TRBJ1-5; no clear D. Germline values: CDR1 MDHEN, CDR2 SYDVKM. The CDR3 has 12 amino acids. The V and J ends lost 5 bases and 3 bases respectively, with 5 bases between them. The CDR3 sequence is CASSPPNQPQHF. CDR3 coding DNA: TGTGCCAGCAGTCCCCCCAATCAGCCCCAGCATTTT.

The sample holds one count of this clonotype. It may be a read error: a sequence one base away is much more abundant. The rearrangement uses TRBV7-6 and TRBJ1-5, with D possibly being TRBD1 (5 bases). CDR1 is SGHVS and CDR2 is FNYEAQ in the germline V gene. The CDR3 runs 16 residues. The ends were cut back, 0 bases at V and 7 bases at J, with 16 bases in the middle. CDR3: CASSLAGVSFLQPQHF. DNA for the CDR3: TGTGCCAGCAGCTTAGCGGGGGTCTCTTTTTTACAGCCCCAGCATTTT. The whole variable domain, remainder taken from reference TRBV7-6 and TRBJ1-5, is GAGVSQSPRYKVTKRGQDVALRCDPISGHVSLYWYRQALGQGPEFLTYFNYEAQQDKSGLPNDRFSAERPEGSISTLTIQRTEQRDSAMYRCASSLAGVSFLQPQHFGDGTRLSIL.

This clonotype was picked up many times. The chain's CDR3 is CASSPQSGTLQETQYF. The CDR3 nucleotides are TGTGCCAGCAGTCCTCAGTCCGGAACGTTACAAGAGACCCAGTACTTC. V usage is TRBV28 and J usage is TRBJ2-5; D ambiguous. Per germline, CDR1 MDHEN and CDR2 SYDVKM. The V end lost 5 bases, the J end lost 2 bases, and 18 bases lay between the germline ends. This CDR3 contains 16 residues.

CDR3 in amino acids: CASSQDAGGLGDTQYF. Written as DNA, the CDR3 is TGTGCCAGCAGCCAAGATGCGGGAGGATTAGGAGATACGCAGTATTTT. The gene calls are TRBV14 and TRBJ2-3, with TRBD2 matching over 8 bases. This CDR3 is 16 amino acids long. J lost 5 bases, V lost 0 bases, and 7 bases had no gene match. Germline CDR1 reads SGHDN; CDR2 reads FVKESK.

This clonotype was seen a handful of times. V and J are TRBV11-1 and TRBJ1-1; D is ambiguous. V dropped 2 bases and J dropped 0 bases, with 10 bases sitting between them. Germline CDR1 and CDR2: SGHAT and FQDESV (reference sequence). CDR3 length: 15 amino acids. This chain's CDR3 is CASSLFSTMNTEAFF. DNA of the CDR3: TGTGCCAGCAGCTTATTCAGCACCATGAACACTGAAGCTTTCTTT.

The gene calls are TRBV7-9 and TRBJ1-4; D is ambiguous. Germline values: CDR1 SEHNR, CDR2 FQNEAQ (reference sequence). The CDR3 totals 15 residues. Trimming took off 5 bases at V and 8 bases at J, with 18 bases between the two ends. The CDR3 spells CASSQTPQPNEKLFF. The CDR3 nucleotides are TGTGCCAGCAGCCAAACACCACAGCCCAACGAAAAACTGTTTTTT.

V and J are TRBV6-1 and TRBJ2-7, with 7 nucleotides matching TRBD1. The CDR3 has 16 amino acids. Germline V gives CDR1 MNHNS, CDR2 SASEGT. The J segment lost 3 bases and the V segment lost 7 bases, leaving 15 bases of the junction unmatched. The CDR3 sequence: CASTLWSGRGIYEQYF. CDR3 nucleotides: TGTGCCAGCACGCTTTGGTCGGGCAGGGGGATCTACGAGCAGTACTTC.

V usage is TRBV5-1 and J usage is TRBJ2-1; no definite D call. Germline CDR1 is SGHRS and CDR2 is YFSETQ. This CDR3 region has 14 residues. The V end was cut by 6 bases, the J end by 8 bases, with 18 bases between. As DNA, the CDR3 is TGCGCCAGCAACGTCTCACCCTCCGGCGATGAGCAGTTCTTC. Its translation is CASNVSPSGDEQFF.

This clonotype was counted at least ten times. This chain links TRBV6-6 with TRBJ2-1; no clear D gene. The CDR3 has 11 residues. V lost 6 bases and J 10 bases, leaving 10 bases between the germline ends. Germline V CDR1 and CDR2: MNHNY, SVGAGI (reference sequence). The CDR3 nucleotides read TGTGCCAGCAGCCCGACCGCCGAGCAGTTCTTC. It yields the protein CASSPTAEQFF.

This clonotype has at least ten counts. V is TRBV28 and J is TRBJ2-4; tentative D call: TRBD2 (6 bases). V was cut by 3 bases and J by 0 bases, with 12 bases left in between. The CDR3 has 16 amino acids. Germline loops: CDR1 MDHEN, CDR2 SYDVKM. CDR3 nucleotides: TGTGCCAGCAGTTTGGCTGGAGGGCTAGCCAAAAACATTCAGTACTTC. This gives the protein CASSLAGGLAKNIQYF.

This clonotype was seen only a few times. This rearrangement joins TRBV11-2 to TRBJ2-2, with D hard to call. Trimming left V 5 bases short and J 4 bases short, with 17 bases between. Germline-derived CDR1 and CDR2 are SGHAT and FQNNGV. The CDR3 covers 16 residues. In DNA, the CDR3 is TGTGCCAGCAGCAACCGTAAAGGTGGGGTCACCGGGGAGCTGTTTTTT. Translated: CASSNRKGGVTGELFF.

The CDR3 loop reads CASSPRDSGRSGEQFF. Written as DNA, the CDR3 is TGTGCCAGCAGCCCTCGGGATAGCGGGAGATCGGGTGAGCAGTTCTTC. The rearrangement links TRBV9 to TRBJ2-1, with 9 bases identical to TRBD2. CDR3 length: 16 residues. Losses at the gene ends were 4 bases for V and 9 bases for J; bases not matched to a gene: 14. Germline lookup yields CDR1 SGDLS and CDR2 YYNGEE. The entire variable domain, with the rest obtained from reference TRBV9 and TRBJ2-1, is as follows: DSGVTQTPKHLITATGQRVTLRCSPRSGDLSVYWYQQSLDQGLQFLIQYYNGEERAKGNILERFSAQQFPDLHSELNLSSLELGDSALYFCASSPRDSGRSGEQFFGPGTRLTVL.

In this sample, this clonotype turned up a few times. The chain carries TRBV7-3 and TRBJ2-1, with 9 bases fitting TRBD2. CDR3 length: 14 amino acids. With 1 base clipped from V and 8 bases from J, the junction kept 3 bases outside the gene matches. Looked up from germline, CDR1 is SGHTA and CDR2 is FQGTGA. For the CDR3, the DNA is TGTGCCAGCAGCTTAAGCGGGAGGGTCGATGAGCAGTTCTTC. Protein sequence: CASSLSGRVDEQFF.

In its sample, this clonotype was seen many times. The V and J genes are TRBV2 and TRBJ2-6, with 7 bases aligning to TRBD1. V trimming: 5 bases; J trimming: 4 bases; junction bases outside the gene matches: 8. Looked up from germline, CDR1 is SNHLY and CDR2 is FYNNEI. CDR3 length equals 16 residues. This chain's CDR3 is CASSYNRGTGANVLTF. Written as DNA, the CDR3 is TGTGCCAGCAGTTACAACAGGGGTACCGGGGCCAACGTCCTGACTTTC. The variable domain in full, with the rest retrieved from reference TRBV2 and TRBJ2-6, is EPEVTQTPSHQVTQMGQEVILRCVPISNHLYFYWYRQILGQKVEFLVSFYNNEISEKSEIFDDQFSVERPDGSNFTLKIRSTKLEDSAMYFCASSYNRGTGANVLTFGAGSRLTVL.

In this sample, this clonotype turned up many times. The chain links TRBV7-2 to TRBJ2-7, with TRBD2 matching over 8 bases. V trimming: 2 bases; J trimming: 0 bases; junction bases outside the gene matches: 6. The CDR3 sequence is 16 residues long. Germline V CDR1 and CDR2: SGHTA, FQGNSA. CDR3 nucleotides: TGTGCCAGCAGCTTAAGGCTAGCGGGCCGCTCCTACGAGCAGTACTTC. It codes for CASSLRLAGRSYEQYF.

V is TRBV15 and J is TRBJ2-5, with D unclear. V lost 0 bases and J lost 1, with 3 bases in between. Germline CDR1 reads LNHNV; CDR2 reads YYDKDF (reference sequence). CDR3 length: 13 amino acids. The CDR3 loop is CATSRDPQETQYF. CDR3 bases: TGTGCCACCAGCAGAGACCCCCAAGAGACCCAGTACTTC.

The chain employs TRBV24-1 and TRBJ2-3; 10 bases agree with TRBD1. Germline V gene data show CDR1 as KGHDR and CDR2 as SFDVKD. V trimming: 4 bases; J trimming: 4 bases; junction bases outside the gene matches: 13. This CDR3 contains 18 residues. In nucleotides, the CDR3 is TGTGCCACCAGTGACCCCAGACAGGGGGCGGGTTCTGCAGATACGCAGTATTTT. Its protein product is CATSDPRQGAGSADTQYF.

The chain joins TRBV5-6 to TRBJ2-1; D unclear. This CDR3 spans 14 amino acids. V was trimmed by 2 bases and J by 3 bases, leaving 9 bases between them. In germline, CDR1 is SGHDT, CDR2 YYEEEE. The CDR3 sequence: CASSFDSIYNEQFF. The CDR3 DNA reads TGTGCCAGCAGCTTCGACTCAATCTACAATGAGCAGTTCTTC.

Note on this clonotype: One junction end does not reproduce the germline sequence, and a read error may be involved. The chain uses TRBV14 and TRBJ1-4; possible D gene TRBD1, 5 bases. The CDR3 is 17 amino acids. The germline V gene has CDR1 SGHDN and CDR2 FVKESK. CDR3: CASSQDTLAGKFGKTVF. In DNA form, the CDR3 reads TGTGCCAGCAGCCAAGATACCCTGGCAGGGAAGTTCGGAAAAACTGTTTTT.

This clonotype was seen at least ten times. The DNA of the CDR3 is TGTGCCAGCAGCTTAGATTCGGGCCTGGGTTACGAGCAGTACTTC. It yields the protein CASSLDSGLGYEQYF. The genes are TRBV7-2 and TRBJ2-7; D ambiguous. The CDR3 is 15 amino acids. Trimming took 1 base from V and 4 from J, leaving 14 bases between them. Germline CDR1 and CDR2: SGHTA and FQGNSA.